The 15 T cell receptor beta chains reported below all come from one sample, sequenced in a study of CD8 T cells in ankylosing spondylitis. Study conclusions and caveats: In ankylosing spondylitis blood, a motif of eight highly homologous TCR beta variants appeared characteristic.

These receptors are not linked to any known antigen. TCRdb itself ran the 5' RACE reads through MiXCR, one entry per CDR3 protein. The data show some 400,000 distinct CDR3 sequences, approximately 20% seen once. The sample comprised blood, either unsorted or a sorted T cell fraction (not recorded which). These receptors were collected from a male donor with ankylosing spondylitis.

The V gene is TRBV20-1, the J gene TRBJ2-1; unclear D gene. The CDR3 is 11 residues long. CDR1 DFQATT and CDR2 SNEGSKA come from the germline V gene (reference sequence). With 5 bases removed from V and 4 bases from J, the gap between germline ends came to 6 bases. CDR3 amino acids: CSAGTYNEQFF. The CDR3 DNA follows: TGCAGTGCTGGAACTTACAATGAGCAGTTCTTC.

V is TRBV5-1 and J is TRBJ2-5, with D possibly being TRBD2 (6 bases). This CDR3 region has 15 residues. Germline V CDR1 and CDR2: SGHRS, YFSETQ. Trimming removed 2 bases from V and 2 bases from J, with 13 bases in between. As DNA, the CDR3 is TGCGCCAGCAGCTTAAACGGGGGTGGACAAGAGACCCAGTACTTC. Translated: CASSLNGGGQETQYF.

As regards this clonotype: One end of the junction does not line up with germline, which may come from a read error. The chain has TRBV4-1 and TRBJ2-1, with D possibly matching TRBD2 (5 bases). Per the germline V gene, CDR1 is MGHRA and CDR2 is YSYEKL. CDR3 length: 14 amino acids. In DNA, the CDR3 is TGCACCAGCAGCCAAGAGACTACCTTACGGGCGCAGTTCTTC. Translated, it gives CTSSQETTLRAQFF.

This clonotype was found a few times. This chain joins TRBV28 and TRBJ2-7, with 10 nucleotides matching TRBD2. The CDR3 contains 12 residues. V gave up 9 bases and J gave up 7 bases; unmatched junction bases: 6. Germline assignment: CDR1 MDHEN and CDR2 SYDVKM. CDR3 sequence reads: CASSGRRLEQYF. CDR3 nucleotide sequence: TGTGCCAGTAGCGGGAGGCGATTAGAGCAGTACTTC.

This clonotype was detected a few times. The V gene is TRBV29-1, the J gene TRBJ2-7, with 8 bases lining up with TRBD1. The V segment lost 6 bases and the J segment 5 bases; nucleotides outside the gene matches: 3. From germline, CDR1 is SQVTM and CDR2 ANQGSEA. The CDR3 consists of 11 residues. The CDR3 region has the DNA TGCAGCGTGGGACAGGTCGACGAGCAGTACTTC. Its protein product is CSVGQVDEQYF.

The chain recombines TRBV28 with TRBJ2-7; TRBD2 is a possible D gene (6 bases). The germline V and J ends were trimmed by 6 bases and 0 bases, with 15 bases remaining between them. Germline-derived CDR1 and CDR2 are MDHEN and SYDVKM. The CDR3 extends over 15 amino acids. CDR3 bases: TGTGCCAGCAGAAACAGACTAGAAGGCTCCTACGAGCAGTACTTC. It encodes CASRNRLEGSYEQYF.

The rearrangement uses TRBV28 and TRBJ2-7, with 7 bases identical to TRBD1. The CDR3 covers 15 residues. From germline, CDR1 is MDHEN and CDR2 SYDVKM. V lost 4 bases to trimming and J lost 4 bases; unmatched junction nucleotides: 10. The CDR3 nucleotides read TGTGCCAGCAGTTCAACTCGACAGGGTCGTTACGAGCAGTACTTC. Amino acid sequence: CASSSTRQGRYEQYF.

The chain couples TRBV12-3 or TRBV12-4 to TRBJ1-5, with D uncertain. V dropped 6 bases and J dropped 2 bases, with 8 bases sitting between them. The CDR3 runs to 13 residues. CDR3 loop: CASRLAGNQPQHF. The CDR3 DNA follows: TGTGCCAGCAGATTGGCAGGCAATCAGCCCCAGCATTTT.

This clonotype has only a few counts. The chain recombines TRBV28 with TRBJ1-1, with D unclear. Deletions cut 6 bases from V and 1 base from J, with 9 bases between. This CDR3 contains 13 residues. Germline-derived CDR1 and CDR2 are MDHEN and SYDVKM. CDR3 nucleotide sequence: TGTGCCAGCAGGAGGCCGGGGAACACTGAAGCTTTCTTT. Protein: CASRRPGNTEAFF.

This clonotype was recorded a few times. Here the CDR3 DNA reads TGTGCCATCAGTGAAGGGGAGGGCTATGGCTACACCTTC. Its translation is CAISEGEGYGYTF. V usage is TRBV10-3 and J usage is TRBJ1-2; possible D gene TRBD1, 5 bases. V dropped 3 bases and J dropped 4 bases, with 9 bases sitting between them. Germline V lookup: CDR1 ENHRY, CDR2 SYGVKD. The CDR3 consists of 13 residues.

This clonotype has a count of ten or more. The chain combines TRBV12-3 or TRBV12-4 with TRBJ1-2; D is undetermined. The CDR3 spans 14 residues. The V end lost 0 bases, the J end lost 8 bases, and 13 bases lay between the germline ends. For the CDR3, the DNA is TGTGCCAGCAGTTTAGCGCTTGGGGTGAGCGGCTACACCTTC. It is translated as CASSLALGVSGYTF.

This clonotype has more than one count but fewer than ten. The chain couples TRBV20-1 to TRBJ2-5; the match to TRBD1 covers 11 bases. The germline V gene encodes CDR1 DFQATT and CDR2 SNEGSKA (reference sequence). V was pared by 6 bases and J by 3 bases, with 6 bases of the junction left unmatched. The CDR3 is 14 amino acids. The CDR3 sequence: CSALGQGDKETQYF. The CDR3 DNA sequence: TGCAGTGCATTGGGACAGGGGGATAAAGAGACCCAGTACTTC.

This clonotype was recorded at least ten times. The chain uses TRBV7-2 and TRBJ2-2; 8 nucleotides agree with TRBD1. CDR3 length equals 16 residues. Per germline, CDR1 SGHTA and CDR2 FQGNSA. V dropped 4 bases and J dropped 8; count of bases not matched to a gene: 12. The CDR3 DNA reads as TGTGCCAGCAGCTCTCAGGGGGCAGAGTGGACTGGGGAGCTGTTTTTT. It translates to CASSSQGAEWTGELFF.

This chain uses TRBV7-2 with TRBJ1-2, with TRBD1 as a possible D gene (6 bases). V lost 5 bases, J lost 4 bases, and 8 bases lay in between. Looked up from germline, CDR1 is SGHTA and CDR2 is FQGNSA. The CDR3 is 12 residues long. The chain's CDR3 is CASSKDSYGYTF. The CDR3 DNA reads TGTGCCAGCAGCAAGGACAGCTATGGCTACACCTTC.

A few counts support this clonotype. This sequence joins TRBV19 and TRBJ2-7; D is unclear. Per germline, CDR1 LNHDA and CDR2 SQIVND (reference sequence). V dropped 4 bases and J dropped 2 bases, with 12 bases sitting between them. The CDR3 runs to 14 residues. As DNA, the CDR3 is TGTGCCAGTAGTACCCAGACCAATACCTACGAGCAGTACTTC. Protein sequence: CASSTQTNTYEQYF.